This T cell receptor (beta chain) appears in the sequencing data of a study of control samples from healthy donors and cancer patients. TCRdb keeps only in-frame clones here, not all; method: immunoSEQ multiplex PCR. The table has about 170,000 clones, about 90% seen once; the top ten hold roughly 5%. Germline V CDR1 and CDR2: LNHDA, SQIVND (reference sequence). The ends lost 6 bases at V and 0 bases at J; junction bases unmatched: 6. The CDR3 sequence is 16 residues long. The V gene is TRBV19, the J gene TRBJ1-3; 9 bases are shared with TRBD1. The sample was blood. The source is a woman aged 25 to 39 in good health. The CDR3 DNA reads TGTGCCAGTAGGGATACAGGGGGCGCCTCTGGAAACACCATATATTTT. Translated, it gives CASRDTGGASGNTIYF.